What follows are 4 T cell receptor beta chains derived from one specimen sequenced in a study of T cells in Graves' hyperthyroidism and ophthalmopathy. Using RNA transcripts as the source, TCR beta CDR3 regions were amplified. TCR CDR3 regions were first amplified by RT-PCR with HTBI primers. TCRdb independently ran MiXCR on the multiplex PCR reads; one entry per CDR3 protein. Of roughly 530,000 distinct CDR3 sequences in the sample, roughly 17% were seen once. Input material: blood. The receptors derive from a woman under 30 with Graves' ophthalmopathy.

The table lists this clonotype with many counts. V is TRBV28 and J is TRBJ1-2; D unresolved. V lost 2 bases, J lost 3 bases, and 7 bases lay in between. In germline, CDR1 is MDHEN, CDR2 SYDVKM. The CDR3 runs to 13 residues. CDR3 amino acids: CASSLRLYYGYTF. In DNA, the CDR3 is TGTGCCAGCAGTTTACGGCTTTACTATGGCTACACCTTC.

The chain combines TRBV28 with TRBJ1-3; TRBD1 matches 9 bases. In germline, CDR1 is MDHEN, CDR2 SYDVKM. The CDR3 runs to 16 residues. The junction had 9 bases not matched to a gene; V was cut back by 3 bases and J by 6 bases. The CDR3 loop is CASSLIGWTGENTIYF. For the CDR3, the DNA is TGTGCCAGCAGTTTGATTGGGTGGACAGGGGAAAACACCATATATTTT. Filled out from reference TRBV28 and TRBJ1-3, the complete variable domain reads DVKVTQSSRYLVKRTGEKVFLECVQDMDHENMFWYRQDPGLGLRLIYFSYDVKMKEKGDIPEGYSVSREKKERFSLILESASTNQTSMYLCASSLIGWTGENTIYFGEGSWLTVV.

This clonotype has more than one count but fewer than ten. The CDR3, as DNA: TGTGCCAGCAGTTTAGAATACAGGGGGCGGACTGAAGCTTTCTTT. Translated: CASSLEYRGRTEAFF. This chain joins TRBV28 and TRBJ1-1; TRBD1 aligns across 9 bases. The CDR3 runs to 15 residues. The germline V gene has CDR1 MDHEN and CDR2 SYDVKM. V dropped 2 bases and J dropped 5; count of bases not matched to a gene: 6. The variable domain in full, completed from reference TRBV28 and TRBJ1-1, reads DVKVTQSSRYLVKRTGEKVFLECVQDMDHENMFWYRQDPGLGLRLIYFSYDVKMKEKGDIPEGYSVSREKKERFSLILESASTNQTSMYLCASSLEYRGRTEAFFGQGTRLTVV.

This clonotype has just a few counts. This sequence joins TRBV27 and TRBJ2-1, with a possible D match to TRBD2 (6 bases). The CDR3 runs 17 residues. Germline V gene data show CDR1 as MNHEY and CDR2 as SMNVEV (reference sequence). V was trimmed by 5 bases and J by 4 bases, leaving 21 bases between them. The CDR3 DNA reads TGTGCCAGCAGTCCCCGGTCCGCCGGGGGAAAGTACAATGAGCAGTTCTTC. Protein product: CASSPRSAGGKYNEQFF.